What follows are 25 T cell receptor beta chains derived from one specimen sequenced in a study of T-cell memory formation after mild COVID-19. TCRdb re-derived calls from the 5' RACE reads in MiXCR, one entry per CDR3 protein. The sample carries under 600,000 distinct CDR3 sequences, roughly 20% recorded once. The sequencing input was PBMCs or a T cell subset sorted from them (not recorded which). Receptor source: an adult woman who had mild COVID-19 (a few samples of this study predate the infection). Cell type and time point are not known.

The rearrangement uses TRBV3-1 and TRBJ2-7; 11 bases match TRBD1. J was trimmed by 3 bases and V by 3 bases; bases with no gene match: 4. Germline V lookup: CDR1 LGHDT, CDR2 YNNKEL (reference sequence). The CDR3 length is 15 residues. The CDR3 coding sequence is TGTGCCAGCAGCCAGGGACAGGGGGGAGGCTACGAGCAGTACTTC. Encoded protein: CASSQGQGGGYEQYF.

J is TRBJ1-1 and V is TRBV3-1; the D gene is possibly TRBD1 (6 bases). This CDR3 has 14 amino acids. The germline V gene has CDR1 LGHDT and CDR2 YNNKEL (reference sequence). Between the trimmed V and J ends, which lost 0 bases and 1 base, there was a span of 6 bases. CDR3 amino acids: CASSQETGNTEAFF. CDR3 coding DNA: TGTGCCAGCAGCCAAGAGACAGGGAACACTGAAGCTTTCTTT.

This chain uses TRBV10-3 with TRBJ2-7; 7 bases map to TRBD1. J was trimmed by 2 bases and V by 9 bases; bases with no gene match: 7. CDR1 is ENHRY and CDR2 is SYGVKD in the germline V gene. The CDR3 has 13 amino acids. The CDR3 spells CAMSRDSTYEQYF. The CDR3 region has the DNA TGTGCCATGAGCCGGGACAGCACCTACGAGCAGTACTTC.

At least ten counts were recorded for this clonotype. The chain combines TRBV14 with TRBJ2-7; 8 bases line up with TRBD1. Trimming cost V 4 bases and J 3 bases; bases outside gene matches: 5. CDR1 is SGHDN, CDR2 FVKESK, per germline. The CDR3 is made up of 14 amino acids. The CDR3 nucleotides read TGTGCCAGCAGCCCCCAGGGGGCCGGCTACGAGCAGTACTTC. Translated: CASSPQGAGYEQYF.

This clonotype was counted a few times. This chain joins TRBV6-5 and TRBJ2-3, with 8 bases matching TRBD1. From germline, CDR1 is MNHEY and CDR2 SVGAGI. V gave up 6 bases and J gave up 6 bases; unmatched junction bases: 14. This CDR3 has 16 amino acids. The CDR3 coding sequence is TGTGCCAGCAGCCCTCGGACAGGGAGTATTTTGGATACGCAGTATTTT. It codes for CASSPRTGSILDTQYF.

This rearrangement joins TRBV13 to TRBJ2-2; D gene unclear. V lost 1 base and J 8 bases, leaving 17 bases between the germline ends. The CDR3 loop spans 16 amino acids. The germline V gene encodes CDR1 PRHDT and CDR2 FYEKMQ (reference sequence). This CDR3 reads CASSLAGFGITGELFF. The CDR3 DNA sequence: TGTGCCAGCAGCTTAGCTGGGTTTGGCATAACGGGGGAGCTGTTTTTT.

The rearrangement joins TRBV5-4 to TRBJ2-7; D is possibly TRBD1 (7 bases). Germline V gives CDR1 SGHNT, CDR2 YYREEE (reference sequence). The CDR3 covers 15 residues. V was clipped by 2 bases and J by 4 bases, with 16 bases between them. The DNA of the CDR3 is TGTGCCAGCAGCTTTGGACAGCAGGGGGGTTACGAGCAGTACTTC. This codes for CASSFGQQGGYEQYF.

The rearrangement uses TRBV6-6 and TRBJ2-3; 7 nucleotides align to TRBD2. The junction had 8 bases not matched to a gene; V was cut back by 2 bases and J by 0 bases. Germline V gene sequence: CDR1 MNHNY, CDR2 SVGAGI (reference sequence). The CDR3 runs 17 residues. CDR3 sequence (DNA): TGTGCCAGCAGTTACAGTGGGCGGGGGAAAAGCACAGATACGCAGTATTTT. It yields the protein CASSYSGRGKSTDTQYF.

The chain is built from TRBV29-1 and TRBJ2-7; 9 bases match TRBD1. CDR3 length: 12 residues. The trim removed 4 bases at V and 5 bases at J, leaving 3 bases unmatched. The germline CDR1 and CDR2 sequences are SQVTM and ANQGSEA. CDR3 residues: CSVVGTGNEQYF. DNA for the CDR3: TGCAGCGTTGTCGGGACAGGGAACGAGCAGTACTTC.

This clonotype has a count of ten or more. This CDR3 reads CASSETGLNTEAFF. The CDR3 DNA is TGTGCCAGCAGCGAGACAGGGTTGAACACTGAAGCTTTCTTT. The chain joins TRBV5-4 to TRBJ1-1; 7 bases are shared with TRBD1. Germline V lookup: CDR1 SGHNT, CDR2 YYREEE (reference sequence). The CDR3 covers 14 residues. J lost 0 bases, V lost 4 bases, and 3 bases had no gene match.

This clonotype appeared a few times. The CDR3 reads CASSALTGAYEQYF. In DNA, the CDR3 is TGTGCCAGCAGTGCTTTGACAGGGGCCTACGAGCAGTACTTC. The rearrangement uses TRBV2 and TRBJ2-7; TRBD1 aligns across 8 bases. The CDR3 consists of 14 residues. Germline trimming cut 4 bases from V and 2 bases from J; bases unmatched to any gene: 4. From germline, CDR1 is SNHLY and CDR2 FYNNEI.

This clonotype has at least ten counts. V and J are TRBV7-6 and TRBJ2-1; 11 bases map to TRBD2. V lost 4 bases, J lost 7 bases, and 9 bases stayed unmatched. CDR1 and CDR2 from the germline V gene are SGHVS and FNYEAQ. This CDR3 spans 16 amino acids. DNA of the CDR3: TGTGCCAGCAGCTCTTGGTTAGCGGGGGGGCAAAATGAGCAGTTCTTC. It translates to CASSSWLAGGQNEQFF.

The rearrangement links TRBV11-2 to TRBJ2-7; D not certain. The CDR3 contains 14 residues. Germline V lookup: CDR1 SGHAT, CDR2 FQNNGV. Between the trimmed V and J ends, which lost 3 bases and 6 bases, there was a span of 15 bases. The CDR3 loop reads CASSFIQKQAEQYF. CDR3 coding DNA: TGTGCCAGCAGCTTCATCCAGAAGCAGGCCGAGCAGTACTTC.

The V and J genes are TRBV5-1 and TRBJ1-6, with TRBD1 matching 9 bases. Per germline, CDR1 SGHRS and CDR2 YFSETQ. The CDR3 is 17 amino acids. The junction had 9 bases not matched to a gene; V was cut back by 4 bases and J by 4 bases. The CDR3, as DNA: TGCGCCAGCAGCCTTATCGCCGGGACAGGGTATAATTCACCCCTCCACTTT. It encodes CASSLIAGTGYNSPLHF.

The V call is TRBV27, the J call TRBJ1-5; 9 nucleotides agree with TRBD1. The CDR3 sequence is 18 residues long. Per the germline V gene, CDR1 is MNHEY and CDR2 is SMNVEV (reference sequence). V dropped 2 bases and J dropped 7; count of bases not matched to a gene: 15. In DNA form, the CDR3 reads TGTGCCAGCAGTTTAAGCCGAGGTTGGGGACAGGGCTGGCAGCCCCAGCATTTT. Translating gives CASSLSRGWGQGWQPQHF.

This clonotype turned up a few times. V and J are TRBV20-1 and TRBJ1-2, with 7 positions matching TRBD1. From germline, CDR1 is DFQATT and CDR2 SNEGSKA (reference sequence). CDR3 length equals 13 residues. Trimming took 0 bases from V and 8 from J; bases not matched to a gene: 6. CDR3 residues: CSARDGGGDGYTF. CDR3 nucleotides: TGCAGTGCTAGAGATGGAGGGGGCGACGGCTACACCTTC.

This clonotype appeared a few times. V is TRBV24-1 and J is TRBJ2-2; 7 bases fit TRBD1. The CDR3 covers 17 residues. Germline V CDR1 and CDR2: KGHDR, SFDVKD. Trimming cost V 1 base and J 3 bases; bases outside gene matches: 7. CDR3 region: CATSDFRGTADTGELFF. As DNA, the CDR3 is TGTGCCACCAGTGATTTTAGGGGGACAGCGGACACCGGGGAGCTGTTTTTT.

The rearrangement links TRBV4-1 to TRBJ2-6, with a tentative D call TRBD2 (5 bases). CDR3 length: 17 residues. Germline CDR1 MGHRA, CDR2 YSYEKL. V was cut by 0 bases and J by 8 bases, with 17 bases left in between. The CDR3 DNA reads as TGCGCCAGCAGCCAAGACGCGACGTTTACGGGGTCCAACGTCCTGACTTTC. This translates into CASSQDATFTGSNVLTF.

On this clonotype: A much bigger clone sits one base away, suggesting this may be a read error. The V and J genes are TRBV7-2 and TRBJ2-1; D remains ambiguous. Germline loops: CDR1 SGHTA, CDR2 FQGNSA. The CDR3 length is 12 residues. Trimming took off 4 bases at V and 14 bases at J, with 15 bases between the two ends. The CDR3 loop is CASSSPGRRKFF. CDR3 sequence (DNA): TGTGCCAGCAGCTCTCCGGGCCGTAGAAAGTTCTTC.

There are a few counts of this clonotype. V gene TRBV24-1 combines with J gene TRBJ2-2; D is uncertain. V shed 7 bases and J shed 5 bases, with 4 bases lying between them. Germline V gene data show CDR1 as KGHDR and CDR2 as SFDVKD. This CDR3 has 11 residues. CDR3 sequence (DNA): TGTGCCACCAGAGATACCGGGGAGCTGTTTTTT. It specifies CATRDTGELFF.

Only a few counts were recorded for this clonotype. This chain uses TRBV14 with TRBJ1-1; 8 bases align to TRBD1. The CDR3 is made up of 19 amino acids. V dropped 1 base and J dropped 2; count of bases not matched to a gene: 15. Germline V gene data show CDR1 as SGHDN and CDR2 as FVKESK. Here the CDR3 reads CASSQVKTGDIAGNTEAFF. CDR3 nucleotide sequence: TGTGCCAGCAGCCAAGTCAAGACAGGGGATATCGCCGGAAACACTGAAGCTTTCTTT.

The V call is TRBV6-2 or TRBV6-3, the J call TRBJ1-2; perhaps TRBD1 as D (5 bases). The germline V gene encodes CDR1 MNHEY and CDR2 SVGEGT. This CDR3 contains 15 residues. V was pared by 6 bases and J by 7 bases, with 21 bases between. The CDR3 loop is CASRKTATGDFGYTF. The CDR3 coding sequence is TGTGCCAGCAGGAAGACAGCAACCGGAGATTTTGGCTACACCTTC.

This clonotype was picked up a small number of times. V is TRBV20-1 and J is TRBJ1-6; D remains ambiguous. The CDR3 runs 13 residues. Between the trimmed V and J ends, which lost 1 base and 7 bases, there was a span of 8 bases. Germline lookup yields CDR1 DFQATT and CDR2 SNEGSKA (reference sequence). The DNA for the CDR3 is TGCAGTGCTAGAGGGGATGAGAATTCACCCCTCCACTTT. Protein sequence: CSARGDENSPLHF.

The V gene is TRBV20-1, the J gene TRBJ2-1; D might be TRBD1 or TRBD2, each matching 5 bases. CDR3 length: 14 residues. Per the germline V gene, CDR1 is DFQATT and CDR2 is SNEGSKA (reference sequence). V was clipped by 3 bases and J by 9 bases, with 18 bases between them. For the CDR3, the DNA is TGCAGTGCTAGCCGACACCAAGGGACCCTTGAGCAGTTCTTC. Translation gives CSASRHQGTLEQFF.

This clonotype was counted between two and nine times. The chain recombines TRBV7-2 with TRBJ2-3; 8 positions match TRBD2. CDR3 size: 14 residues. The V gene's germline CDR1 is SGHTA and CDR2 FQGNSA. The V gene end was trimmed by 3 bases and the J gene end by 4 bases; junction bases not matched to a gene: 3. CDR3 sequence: CASSFGTSSDTQYF. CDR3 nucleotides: TGTGCCAGCAGCTTCGGGACTAGTTCAGATACGCAGTATTTT.